This T cell receptor (beta chain) was sequenced for a study of T cells after posttransplantation cyclophosphamide. The assay was immunoSEQ multiplex PCR, and TCRdb's table has in-frame clones only and misses some. The table includes around 17,000 clones, roughly 92% detected once. Busulfan-fludarabine conditioning, marrow transplant, and cyclophosphamide on days +3 and +4 were administered. The CDR3 has 14 residues. CDR1 MGHRA and CDR2 YSYEKL come from the germline V gene. Trimming shortened V by 4 bases and J by 4 bases, and 12 bases separated the two germline ends. The receptor comes from a male patient between 60 and 69 years old who received an allogeneic stem cell transplant from a related donor and was CMV-positive. Some T cells may arise from the graft donor. This chain joins TRBV4-1 and TRBJ2-3; possible D gene TRBD1, 6 bases. The sample was CD4+ T cells sorted from blood, taken after allogeneic stem cell transplant with posttransplant cyclophosphamide. The CDR3 DNA follows: TGCGCCAGCAGCCTCTTGGGGGCCGCAGATACGCAGTATTTT. Encoded protein: CASSLLGAADTQYF.